Listed here are 12 T cell receptor beta chains from one sample, sequenced in a study of T-cell reconstitution after alpha-beta-depleted transplantation in children (TCRdb year 2016). To prepare the library, PCR was applied. The reads were generated on an Illumina HiSeq 2500. To normalize quantification of the TCRbeta repertoire, the TCR libraries were built with molecular barcoding that relied on unique molecular identifiers. Clones were called with MiXCR by TCRdb after fastp trimmed the public reads at Q25, and only in-frame beta chains were retained. Each record represents a unique CDR3 protein, reported with the most common genes and DNA among its rows. The sample profile shows over 80,000 distinct CDR3 sequences; 20% to 30% of them were found once. The ten largest clones capture 20% to 25% of the sample. The label giving this sample's treatment or condition can be read as: allogeneic hematopoietic cell transplantation with graft depleted of TCRalphabeta T cells and CD19 B cells.

Sample: PBMCs, taken before TCRalphabeta/CD19-depleted stem cell transplant. Source of these receptors: a boy aged 2 to 10 with acute lymphoblastic leukemia, due to receive a stem cell transplant.

This clonotype was counted at least ten times. V usage is TRBV7-6 and J usage is TRBJ2-7; 9 bases are shared with TRBD1. Germline V gives CDR1 SGHVS, CDR2 FNYEAQ. The V segment lost 2 bases and the J segment 1 base; nucleotides outside the gene matches: 6. CDR3 length: 16 residues. As DNA, the CDR3 is TGTGCCAGCAGCTTACCCCGGACAGGGGAGTCCTACGAGCAGTACTTC. Translation: CASSLPRTGESYEQYF.

At least ten counts were recorded for this clonotype. The chain carries TRBV12-3 or TRBV12-4 and TRBJ2-3; tentative D call: TRBD2 (6 bases). V gave up 4 bases and J gave up 0 bases, with 11 bases separating them. The CDR3 is 15 amino acids. CDR3 sequence (DNA): TGTGCCAGCAGTTCCACCGGGACTAGCACAGATACGCAGTATTTT. It translates to CASSSTGTSTDTQYF.

This clonotype has only one observation. The chain couples TRBV2 to TRBJ2-1, with D tentatively TRBD2 (6 bases). Germline-derived CDR1 and CDR2 are SNHLY and FYNNEI. Deletions cut 1 base from V and 7 bases from J, with 20 bases between. This CDR3 region has 17 residues. CDR3: CASSEVDSGGAANEQFF. The CDR3 DNA reads as TGTGCCAGCAGTGAAGTCGATAGCGGAGGGGCCGCTAATGAGCAGTTCTTC.

The J gene is TRBJ2-7, the V gene TRBV20-1; 7 nucleotides match TRBD2. The CDR3 has 14 residues. CDR1 and CDR2 from the germline V gene are DFQATT and SNEGSKA (reference sequence). Trimming took 3 bases from V and 4 from J; bases not matched to a gene: 9. This CDR3 reads CSASPSGPFYEQYF. CDR3 nucleotides: TGCAGTGCTAGCCCTAGCGGACCTTTTTACGAGCAGTACTTC.

The chain recombines TRBV2 with TRBJ1-3, with TRBD1 as a possible D gene (5 bases). Trimming stripped 4 bases from V and 0 bases from J, with 10 bases between. This CDR3 region has 15 residues. The germline V gene has CDR1 SNHLY and CDR2 FYNNEI. CDR3 loop: CASSAQRGSGNTIYF. The CDR3 DNA sequence: TGTGCCAGCAGTGCGCAGAGGGGCTCTGGAAACACCATATATTTT.

The V and J genes are TRBV3-1 and TRBJ2-7; 7 bases align to TRBD1. The CDR3 extends over 14 amino acids. Germline assignment: CDR1 LGHDT and CDR2 YNNKEL (reference sequence). With V trimmed by 3 bases and J by 1 base, 3 bases remained unmatched. DNA for the CDR3: TGTGCCAGCAGCCAGGGACAGAAGTCCTACGAGCAGTACTTC. Amino acid sequence: CASSQGQKSYEQYF.

The J gene is TRBJ1-1, the V gene TRBV6-5, with unresolved D. The CDR3 extends over 15 amino acids. V lost 0 bases to trimming and J lost 2 bases, with 10 bases between them. The germline CDR1 and CDR2 sequences are MNHEY and SVGAGI. CDR3 sequence (DNA): TGTGCCAGCAGTTACTCGATAAGCCCAAACACTGAAGCTTTCTTT. This sequence encodes CASSYSISPNTEAFF.

V gene TRBV6-5 combines with J gene TRBJ2-3; D gene unclear. There are 11 residues in the CDR3. Trimming pared 1 base from V and 9 bases from J, leaving 5 bases between. CDR1 is MNHEY, CDR2 SVGAGI, per germline. CDR3 nucleotides: TGTGCCAGCAGTTACTTGTCGACGCAGTATTTT. It codes for CASSYLSTQYF.

This clonotype was counted a few times. This chain joins TRBV12-3 or TRBV12-4 and TRBJ2-5, with 7 bases lining up with TRBD1. The CDR3 loop spans 17 amino acids. V gave up 5 bases and J gave up 2 bases; unmatched junction bases: 14. CDR3: CASSPDVNRDRQETQYF. CDR3 coding DNA: TGTGCCAGCAGTCCCGACGTTAACCGGGACAGACAAGAGACCCAGTACTTC.

J is TRBJ2-1 and V is TRBV28; D is uncertain. The germline V and J ends were trimmed by 6 bases and 10 bases, with 10 bases remaining between them. In germline, CDR1 is MDHEN, CDR2 SYDVKM. This CDR3 has 11 amino acids. The CDR3 is CASRWTREQFF. The CDR3 DNA follows: TGTGCCAGCAGATGGACCAGGGAGCAGTTCTTC.

This clonotype has a handful of counts. The chain has TRBV28 and TRBJ2-3; 7 nucleotides agree with TRBD2. Trimming removed 6 bases from V and 0 bases from J; junction bases left unmatched: 6. The CDR3 is made up of 15 amino acids. The germline CDR1 and CDR2 sequences are MDHEN and SYDVKM. CDR3 in DNA: TGTGCCAGCAGACAAGCGGGACCTAGCACAGATACGCAGTATTTT. As protein: CASRQAGPSTDTQYF.

The chain links TRBV6-1 to TRBJ1-4, with D possibly TRBD1 on 5 matching bases. The V gene's germline CDR1 is MNHNS and CDR2 SASEGT. Trimming shortened V by 10 bases and J by 5 bases, and 8 bases separated the two germline ends. The CDR3 is made up of 11 amino acids. The chain's CDR3 is CATAGNEKLFF. CDR3 DNA: TGTGCCACGGCAGGGAATGAAAAACTGTTTTTT.